This TCR beta chain appears in the sequencing data of a study of graft-versus-host responses after intestinal transplantation. Across the whole study: Recipients obtained multivisceral, liver-intestinal, or isolated intestinal transplants.

TCRdb's table, derived via immunoSEQ multiplex PCR, lists solely in-frame clones and lacks some. The sample lists around 100,000 clones; less than 90% were seen once. The study, taken as a whole, reports: Patients with graft-donor T cell macrochimerism had high graft-versus-host to host-versus-graft clonal ratios in allografts. Detection of GvH clones occurred in recipient marrow, and some had their first appearance in ileum or blood.

Details on this clone: Its antigen is currently unknown.

CDR1 is SGHAT, CDR2 FQNNGV, per germline. CDR3 length: 14 residues. The V and J ends lost 3 bases and 5 bases respectively, with 10 bases between them. The chain combines TRBV11-2 with TRBJ2-2; D ambiguous. The sequencing here drew on unstimulated CD4+ T cells sorted from spleen or lymph node cells, taken before transplant. This TCR came from a human donor who was the organ donor for an intestinal transplant. The CDR3 here is CASSFTGSTGELFF. In DNA, the CDR3 is TGTGCCAGCAGCTTTACTGGGTCGACCGGGGAGCTGTTTTTT.